What follows are 11 T cell receptor beta chains derived from one specimen sequenced in a study of blood T cells in healthy people across ages. Next came a second PCR, run for roughly 6 to 11 cycles, which used a sample-barcoded 5' primer along with a J-beta primer mix. Via MiXCR, TCRdb re-called the 5' RACE reads, giving one row per CDR3 protein. The sample consists of 980,000 or so distinct CDR3 sequences, around 46% of them appearing once. Source material: blood. Receptor source: a man between 25 and 39 years old in good health.

This clonotype was recorded a few times. The chain uses TRBV7-3 and TRBJ2-3, with 8 bases identical to TRBD2. J was trimmed by 3 bases and V by 7 bases; bases with no gene match: 12. The germline V gene encodes CDR1 SGHTA and CDR2 FQGTGA. The CDR3 is 16 residues long. The CDR3, as DNA: TGTGCCAGCATCCACAACCGGGGGGGGGTTACAGATACGCAGTATTTT. It is translated as CASIHNRGGVTDTQYF.

This clonotype was seen repeatedly, ten times or more. The rearrangement uses TRBV29-1 and TRBJ1-2, with a possible D match to TRBD1 (6 bases). V was cut by 4 bases and J by 1 base, with 10 bases left in between. The CDR3 loop spans 13 amino acids. Germline V gene lookup returns CDR1 SQVTM and CDR2 ANQGSEA. The CDR3, as DNA: TGCAGCGTTGGAGTAGGGGGTAACTATGGCTACACCTTC. Its translation: CSVGVGGNYGYTF.

The sample holds a few counts of this clonotype. The chain carries TRBV6-6 and TRBJ2-7; 7 positions match TRBD1. The ends lost 6 bases at V and 1 base at J; junction bases unmatched: 9. The germline CDR1 and CDR2 sequences are MNHNY and SVGAGI (reference sequence). The CDR3 contains 15 residues. CDR3 DNA sequence: TGTGCCAGCAGCTCCCCAGACAGGGTTTCCTACGAGCAGTACTTC. Its protein is CASSSPDRVSYEQYF.

The CDR3 nucleotides read TGTGCCAGCAGCTCACAATCCAGCGGGGGGTCCACCCACAATGAGCAGTTCTTC. Protein: CASSSQSSGGSTHNEQFF. The rearrangement links TRBV7-9 to TRBJ2-1, with 9 bases identical to TRBD2. CDR3 size: 18 residues. Per germline, CDR1 SEHNR and CDR2 FQNEAQ (reference sequence). V dropped 4 bases and J dropped 5; count of bases not matched to a gene: 15.

In this sample, this clonotype turned up a few times. The rearrangement joins TRBV18 to TRBJ2-3; 8 nucleotides match TRBD1. CDR1 is KGHSH, CDR2 LQKENI, per germline. The ends lost 6 bases at V and 1 base at J; junction bases unmatched: 6. The CDR3 consists of 15 residues. The CDR3 DNA is TGTGCCAGCTCCCTGGGACAGGCAGGCACAGATACGCAGTATTTT. It codes for CASSLGQAGTDTQYF.

The rearrangement joins TRBV29-1 to TRBJ1-1, with D maybe TRBD1 (5 bases). The CDR3 sequence is 11 residues long. Trimming pared 5 bases from V and 6 bases from J, leaving 10 bases between. Germline V gene lookup returns CDR1 SQVTM and CDR2 ANQGSEA. The CDR3 DNA reads as TGCAGCGTTTTCAGAGGGGCTGAAGCTTTCTTT. This sequence encodes CSVFRGAEAFF.

The chain has TRBV10-3 and TRBJ2-7; D may match TRBD1 or TRBD2 (6 bases each). The CDR3 has 16 residues. Germline V CDR1 and CDR2: ENHRY, SYGVKD. Trimming took 6 bases from V and 2 from J, leaving 20 bases between them. CDR3 residues: CAIRGGNITRTYEQYF. In DNA, the CDR3 is TGTGCCATCAGAGGGGGGAATATTACTCGGACCTACGAGCAGTACTTC.

The rearrangement links TRBV20-1 to TRBJ2-2; 10 bases match TRBD1. J lost 3 bases, V lost 5 bases, and 9 bases had no gene match. CDR1 is DFQATT and CDR2 is SNEGSKA in the germline V gene (reference sequence). This CDR3 is built from 16 residues. The CDR3 DNA reads as TGCAGTGCTCGAATCGGGGACAGGGGCGACACCGGGGAGCTGTTTTTT. Translation: CSARIGDRGDTGELFF.

This clonotype has more than one count but fewer than ten. The chain is built from TRBV9 and TRBJ2-3, with 11 bases matching TRBD2. Per the germline V gene, CDR1 is SGDLS and CDR2 is YYNGEE. This CDR3 comprises 17 residues. With V trimmed by 0 bases and J by 4 bases, 7 bases remained unmatched. CDR3 protein: CASSVGGTSGGPDTQYF. As DNA, the CDR3 is TGTGCCAGCAGCGTAGGCGGTACTAGCGGGGGCCCAGATACGCAGTATTTT.

The V and J genes are TRBV7-2 and TRBJ2-1, with a possible D match to TRBD1 (6 bases). Trimming pared 6 bases from V and 2 bases from J, leaving 17 bases between. The CDR3 loop spans 16 amino acids. Per the germline V gene, CDR1 is SGHTA and CDR2 is FQGNSA. This CDR3 reads CASSSQDSQTYNEQFF. The CDR3 DNA is TGTGCCAGCAGTTCTCAGGACAGCCAGACCTACAATGAGCAGTTCTTC. Using reference TRBV7-2 and TRBJ2-1 for the parts outside the CDR3, the full variable domain is GAGVSQSPSNKVTEKGKDVELRCDPISGHTALYWYRQSLGQGLEFLIYFQGNSAPDKSGLPSDRFSAERTGGSVSTLTIQRTQQEDSAVYLCASSSQDSQTYNEQFFGPGTRLTVL.

In its sample, this clonotype was seen a few times. The V call is TRBV6-2 or TRBV6-3, the J call TRBJ2-7; the D is unclear. The V gene's germline CDR1 is MNHEY and CDR2 SVGEGT. The CDR3 totals 15 residues. Trimming removed 0 bases from V and 3 bases from J, with 12 bases in between. The CDR3, as DNA: TGTGCCAGCAGTTACTCGCAGGTAATGGTCTACGAGCAGTACTTC. Amino acid sequence: CASSYSQVMVYEQYF.